This T cell receptor (beta chain) was found in a study of T cells in Graves' hyperthyroidism and ophthalmopathy. Study information: Peripheral blood samples were taken at initial diagnosis, prior to any treatment.

Fresh peripheral blood, roughly 9.3 ml, was the source of the PBMCs. TCR beta CDR3 regions were amplified from RNA transcripts. Researchers ran a first-round RT-PCR on the TCR CDR3 using the HTBI primer set. TCRdb reanalysed the multiplex PCR reads using MiXCR and keeps one entry per CDR3 protein. The sample shows around 300,000 distinct CDR3 sequences, around 13% of them seen only once. Whole-study results and caveats: The model forecast ophthalmopathy, anticipating it by a median around 6.5 months before onset.

Regarding this clonotype: Its matching antigen is unknown. A read error may be the cause here, since a much bigger clone is one base away. Because the CDR3 is missing its conserved closing phenylalanine or tryptophan, this is likely a read error.

This CDR3 is 16 amino acids long. V lost 6 bases, J lost 5 bases, and 9 bases stayed unmatched. In germline, CDR1 is SNHLY, CDR2 FYNNEI. The source material was blood. The rearrangement links TRBV2 to TRBJ2-2, with 10 bases lining up with TRBD1. This TCR came from a woman in her thirties with Graves' hyperthyroidism. CDR3 in amino acids: CASRSPTDRGTGELFL. CDR3 DNA: TGTGCCAGCAGATCCCCTACGGACAGGGGGACCGGGGAGCTGTTTCTT.